This TCR beta chain was identified in a study of blood T cell repertoires in COVID-19. On the study more broadly: Italy, Spain and the United States were the sources of the convalescent and acute COVID-19 samples. T cells, B-cell-depleted T cells, or PBMCs supplied cDNA or gDNA.

V shed 2 bases and J shed 1 base, with 18 bases lying between them. The CDR3 totals 18 residues. CDR1 is KGHSH, CDR2 LQKENI, per germline. Source study methods: For nucleated cells, counts were estimated from reference gene primer amplification. Assay used: immunoSEQ multiplex PCR; TCRdb lists only in-frame clones, some missing. V, J and clone size derive from that table, while D and trimming were established from the DNA sequence. The sample records roughly 250,000 clones, approximately 89% being singletons. This chain connects TRBV18 to TRBJ1-3; D might be TRBD1 (6 bases). The TCR was taken from a man aged 35 to 55 who had recovered from COVID-19. Sequencing input: peripheral blood. CDR3 residues: CASSPTGGRGRSGNTIYF. CDR3 in DNA: TGTGCCAGCTCACCAACCGGGGGCCGCGGGAGGTCTGGAAACACCATATATTTT. Looking up the rest from reference TRBV18 and TRBJ1-3 gives the full variable domain: NAGVMQNPRHLVRRRGQEARLRCSPMKGHSHVYWYRQLPEEGLKFMVYLQKENIIDESGMPKERFSAEFPKEGPSILRIQQVVRGDSAAYFCASSPTGGRGRSGNTIYFGEGSWLTVV.